The present T cell receptor (beta chain) was sequenced within a study of regulatory T cells in long-lasting Graves disease. The study's findings and limits: Repertoires from persistent disease leaned toward TRBV28, TRBJ1-2 and TRBJ2-5.

Germline trimming cut 1 base from V and 2 bases from J; bases unmatched to any gene: 8. The CDR3 loop spans 16 amino acids. Germline values: CDR1 SGHRS, CDR2 YFSETQ. For TCR beta, libraries came from iRepertoire HTBI primers and Arm-PCR of CDR3 regions. As handled by the study authors: Overall, samples carried roughly 60 TRBV and 14 TRBJ segments. TCRdb ran MiXCR on the multiplex PCR reads and lists one entry per CDR3 protein. The authors' filters were not applied to this entry. The sample includes fewer than 600,000 distinct CDR3 sequences, roughly 22% seen only once; the top ten take about an eighth. Time point specified: persistent/refractory GD, antithyroid drugs over 5 years with positive TRAb. Generation of the TCR library employed RNA extracted from PBMCs. Diagnosis followed American Thyroid Association guidelines for Graves' disease. In this sample, this clonotype turned up a few times. Its antigen remains unknown.

This TCR came from a female donor with Graves disease. V gene TRBV5-1 combines with J gene TRBJ2-7, with 8 bases fitting TRBD1. Material: peripheral blood mononuclear cells (PBMCs), obtained when the disease was refractory, from a patient treated with antithyroid drugs. This chain's CDR3 is CASSLNGQGPTYEQYF. CDR3 DNA: TGCGCCAGCAGCTTGAACGGACAGGGCCCCACCTACGAGCAGTACTTC. Supplemented by reference TRBV5-1 and TRBJ2-7, the full variable domain reads KAGVTQTPRYLIKTRGQQVTLSCSPISGHRSVSWYQQTPGQGLQFLFEYFSETQRNKGNFPGRFSGRQFSNSRSEMNVSTLELGDSALYLCASSLNGQGPTYEQYFGPGTRLTVT.